This T cell receptor beta chain was found in a study of cytomegalovirus exposure and HLA in healthy donors. Whole-study findings and limits: Cytomegalovirus-associated TCR beta chains were listed, numbering over 150. Testing in vitro showed a few CMV-associated chains specific for CMV antigens.

With respect to this clone: Its antigen is unidentified.

CDR1 is MNHNY and CDR2 is SVGAGI in the germline V gene (reference sequence). This CDR3 contains 11 residues. V was clipped by 5 bases and J by 5 bases, with 5 bases between them. Clones were sequenced by immunoSEQ multiplex PCR, and TCRdb holds only the in-frame ones, with some missing. Of roughly 60,000 clones listed, 85% to 95% are singletons. Sequenced sample: PBMCs. The receptor's source is a woman between 18 and 30 years old in good health and CMV-seropositive. V and J are TRBV6-6 and TRBJ2-3; D is uncertain. The CDR3 DNA follows: TGTGCCAGCAGTCTAGGAGATACGCAGTATTTT. Amino acid sequence: CASSLGDTQYF.